A selection of T cell receptor beta chains follows, all from one sample in a study of cytomegalovirus exposure and HLA in healthy donors. Some clones are missing from TCRdb's copy, which holds only in-frame ones; the method was immunoSEQ multiplex PCR. The profile shows about 200,000 clones, over 65% of them singletons. The material sequenced was PBMCs. These TCRs come from a man aged 40-50 years in good health and CMV-seronegative. The CDR3 runs from the conserved cysteine through the conserved F or W. A D gene is named only where the DNA matches it firmly. The size of a clone is reported for some rows only, either as once, few or many, or as a class for expanded clones.

>TRBV2|TRBD1|TRBJ2-5|-
TGTGCCAGCACCCAAAGGACAGGGGGCCGGGAGACCCAGTACTTC
CASTQRTGGRETQYF
>TRBV18|TRBD1|TRBJ1-2|few
TGTGCCAGCTCACCACAACTTGGGACAGCAAACTATGGCTACACCTTC
CASSPQLGTANYGYTF
>TRBV9|TRBD2|TRBJ2-2|-
TGTGCCAGCAGCGTAGGACTAGCACAGAACACCGGGGAGCTGTTTTTT
CASSVGLAQNTGELFF
>TRBV30|TRBD2|TRBJ2-2|-
TGTGCCTGGAAGAGGGGACTAGCGGGATCAAGACCCGGGGAGCTGTTTTTT
CAWKRGLAGSRPGELFF
>TRBV10-1|TRBD2|TRBJ2-1|-
TGCGCCAGCAGTGATCGTGGGACTAGCAGCTACAATGAGCAGTTCTTC
CASSDRGTSSYNEQFF
>TRBV28|-|TRBJ2-7|-
TGTGCCAGCAGTTTACGGGCAGGGCGGGAGCAGTACTTC
CASSLRAGREQYF
>TRBV9|-|TRBJ2-2|-
TGTGCCAGCAGCGTAGTAGTAAGCACCACCGGGGAGCTGTTTTTT
CASSVVVSTTGELFF
>TRBV6-5|TRBD2|TRBJ2-1|-
TGTGCCAGCAGTCCGGGGGGGGGCCACAATGAGCAGTTCTTC
CASSPGGGHNEQFF
>TRBV7-2|TRBD2|TRBJ2-5|-
TGTGCCAGCAGCTCCTGGAGGGCTAGCGGGAGTGAGACCCAGTACTTC
CASSSWRASGSETQYF
>TRBV4-3|-|TRBJ1-3|once
TGCGCCAGCAGCGGAGGCCTGACTGGAAACACCATATATTTT
CASSGGLTGNTIYF
>TRBV30|-|TRBJ2-7|-
TGTGCCAGCAGACAGTTATCTTCTATGGAGCAGTACTTC
CASRQLSSMEQYF
>TRBV4-2|TRBD2|TRBJ2-3|-
TGTGCCAGCAGCCAAGGACTAGCGGACACAGATACGCAGTATTTT
CASSQGLADTDTQYF
>TRBV7-8|-|TRBJ1-4|once
TGTGCCAGCAGCTTTCAAGCCAGGGACTCTGAAAAACTGTTTTTT
CASSFQARDSEKLFF
>TRBV5-6|TRBD1|TRBJ1-2|-
TGTGCCAGCAGCTTCGGGACAGGGGCCGGGGGTAACTATGGCTACACCTTC
CASSFGTGAGGNYGYTF
>TRBV7-2|-|TRBJ2-7|few
TGTGCCAGCAGCTTAGCCCGCAGGTCCCACGAGCAGTACTTC
CASSLARRSHEQYF
>TRBV5-1|-|TRBJ2-1|-
TGCGCCAGCAGCTTGGCAGGGATGAACAATGAGCAGTTCTTC
CASSLAGMNNEQFF
>TRBV10-2|TRBD2|TRBJ2-1|-
TGCGCCAGCAGTGAGAGGCGGGGGGGTCTCGATGAGCAGTTCTTC
CASSERRGGLDEQFF
>TRBV5-6|-|TRBJ2-3|-
TGTGCCAGCAGCTTGTCGCTGGCTAGAGATACGCAGTATTTT
CASSLSLARDTQYF
>TRBV4-2|-|TRBJ1-2|-
TGTGCCAGCAGCCAAGATGGCAGGGAGGGGAAAATTAACTATGGCTACACCTTC
CASSQDGREGKINYGYTF
>TRBV27|TRBD2|TRBJ2-3|-
TGTGCCAGCTCGACTAGCGGGGGCTTAACGCAGTATTTT
CASSTSGGLTQYF
>TRBV4-1|TRBD2|TRBJ2-3|-
TGCGCCAGCAGCCATGGTCGAGCGGGAGGCCGACATCCTAGCACAGATACGCAGTATTTT
CASSHGRAGGRHPSTDTQYF
>TRBV30|TRBD2|TRBJ2-1|once
TGTGCCTGGATACCGGACTGGGGGGGAGCCTACAATGAGCAGTTCTTC
CAWIPDWGGAYNEQFF
>TRBV4-3|-|TRBJ2-7|few
TGCGCCAGCAGCCGCCGGGCAGGTAGCGGCGAGCAGTACTTC
CASSRRAGSGEQYF
>TRBV7-6|TRBD1|TRBJ2-1|-
TGTGCCAGCAGCCAGGGGACAGGGGATTACAATGAGCAGTTCTTC
CASSQGTGDYNEQFF
>TRBV19|-|TRBJ2-2|-
TGTGCCAGTAGTATTAGCCCCACAGGGATACACGCCGGGGAGCTGTTTTTT
CASSISPTGIHAGELFF
>TRBV27|TRBD2|TRBJ2-3|-
TGTGCCAGCAGTCTGGGACTAGCGGGAGGAAGAGATACGCAGTATTTT
CASSLGLAGGRDTQYF
>TRBV5-6|-|TRBJ2-3|-
TGTGCCAGCAGCGAAGGGCGGGGCAGCACAGATACGCAGTATTTT
CASSEGRGSTDTQYF
>TRBV19|-|TRBJ1-4|once
TGTGCCAGTAGTATAGTCGGAGGGGCCAATGAAAAACTGTTTTTT
CASSIVGGANEKLFF
>TRBV7-9|TRBD1|TRBJ1-6|-
TGTGCCAGCAGCTTAGAGGTAGGGGGCATTTCACCCCTCCACTTT
CASSLEVGGISPLHF
>TRBV2|TRBD1|TRBJ1-2|-
TGTGCCAGCAGTGCAGAACAGGGGTTTGTCACCTTC
CASSAEQGFVTF
>TRBV4-3|TRBD2|TRBJ2-2|-
TGCGCCAGCAGCCAAGATCTGGGCGGGGGGGCGTCCGGGGAGCTGTTTTTT
CASSQDLGGGASGELFF
>TRBV15|TRBD1|TRBJ2-7|-
TGTGCCACCAGCAGCCCGGTGGACAGGGGCCACGAGCAGTACTTC
CATSSPVDRGHEQYF
>TRBV30|TRBD1|TRBJ1-2|-
TGTGCCTGGAGTGCTGACAGGGGGCGAGATGGCTACACCTTC
CAWSADRGRDGYTF
>TRBV11-3|-|TRBJ2-2|-
TGTGCCAGCAGCCGCGCTCTAGCTGTACCCGGGGAGCTGTTTTTT
CASSRALAVPGELFF
>TRBV28|-|TRBJ1-1|-
TGTGCCAGCAGTTTTACAGGGAAAATAACTGAAGCTTTCTTT
CASSFTGKITEAFF
>TRBV19|TRBD1|TRBJ2-2|-
TGTGCCAGTAGTATAGCCGAGGGGGCGGACGGGGAGCTGTTTTTT
CASSIAEGADGELFF
>TRBV5-6|-|TRBJ2-7|-
TGTGCCAGCAGCCCCGCGGACAGACCCTCCTACGAGCAGTACTTC
CASSPADRPSYEQYF
>TRBV4-3|-|TRBJ2-5|once
TGCGCCAGCACCCAGACGGTAGCGTTCACAGAGACCCAGTACTTC
CASTQTVAFTETQYF
>TRBV4-3|-|TRBJ1-2|-
TGCGCCAGCAGCCGCAGGGGTCAACAGGGCCGGAACAATGGCTACACCTTC
CASSRRGQQGRNNGYTF
>TRBV25-1|-|TRBJ2-3|-
TGTGCCACCGGGGGGCGGGGGATCAGCACAGATACGCAGTATTTT
CATGGRGISTDTQYF
>TRBV5-8|-|TRBJ1-1|-
TGTGCCAGCAGCTTAGACACTGCCCCCATCTTT
CASSLDTAPIF
>TRBV11-2|TRBD1|TRBJ1-2|-
TGTGCCAGCAGCTCGTCGGCGGGACAGATCTTC
CASSSSAGQIF
>TRBV19|TRBD1|TRBJ1-6|once
TGTGCCAGTAGTATAGGACAGGGGATACGTTCACCCCTCCACTTT
CASSIGQGIRSPLHF
>TRBV28|-|TRBJ1-4|-
TGTGCCAGCAGTTTATGGGGCGCAACTAATGAAAAACTGTTTTTT
CASSLWGATNEKLFF
>TRBV7-3|-|TRBJ1-3|-
TGTGCCAGCAGCCCCGGAGGGAACACCATATATTTT
CASSPGGNTIYF
>TRBV19|TRBD2|TRBJ2-2|-
TGTGCCACTAAAACCCCCGGGAGGGCCACCGGGGAGCTGTTTTTT
CATKTPGRATGELFF